This T cell receptor beta chain was sequenced during a study of blood T cell repertoires in COVID-19. On the study more broadly: Whether acute or convalescent, the COVID-19 samples came from the United States, Italy and Spain. PBMCs, B-cell-depleted T cells, or T cells provided the cDNA or gDNA that made up the material.

V lost 4 bases, J lost 2 bases, and 12 bases lay in between. Germline assignment: CDR1 SGHTA and CDR2 FQGTGA. There are 15 residues in the CDR3. Original data processing: Counts of nucleated cells, estimated from reference gene primer amplification, were obtained. Method: immunoSEQ multiplex PCR; TCRdb's copy keeps in-frame clones and lacks some. V and J calls and clone size are given by that table; D and trimming were obtained from the DNA. The data hold some 340,000 clones, with 75% to 90% observed a single time. This chain uses TRBV7-3 with TRBJ1-5; D call uncertain. The specimen was peripheral blood. This receptor was taken from a woman aged 18-30 years with acute or convalescent COVID-19. As DNA, the CDR3 is TGTGCCAGCAGCTCGTCGGGAGGTGGCAATCAGCCCCAGCATTTT. The encoded protein is CASSSSGGGNQPQHF.